The clone carrying this T cell receptor beta chain was seen a few times. The data were taken from a study of patients and donors after allogeneic stem cell transplantation. MiXCR, applied by TCRdb to the RT-PCR reads, yields one record per CDR3 protein. The repertoire holds about 74,000 distinct CDR3 sequences, more than 25% seen once, with roughly 29% in the top ten. Trimming removed 0 bases at V and 10 bases at J, with 6 bases between. The CDR3 is 12 amino acids. Germline CDR1 and CDR2: MNHEY and SVGAGI. Sample: blood, either unsorted or a sorted T cell fraction (not recorded which). The source of this sequence is a human donor who was either an allogeneic HSCT recipient or a stem cell or donor lymphocyte infusion donor (not recorded which). It is not recorded whose cells these are; they may come from a transplant donor. This chain connects TRBV6-5 to TRBJ2-2; D remains ambiguous. In DNA, the CDR3 is TGTGCCAGCAGTTACTCGCCCGCGGAGCTGTTTTTT. Translated, it gives CASSYSPAELFF.